Following are 9 T cell receptor beta chains from one sample sequenced in a study of neurological immune-mediated disorders. TCRdb analysed the 5' RACE reads with MiXCR anew, one entry per CDR3 protein. In the table there are under 80,000 distinct CDR3 sequences, roughly an eighth of which are singletons. Sequencing was carried out using PBMCs. The origin of the receptors is a woman in her forties or fifties in good health.

This clonotype has a count of ten or more. The chain couples TRBV9 to TRBJ2-3, with D unresolved. The germline CDR1 and CDR2 sequences are SGDLS and YYNGEE. This CDR3 is built from 13 residues. Trimming left V 3 bases short and J 1 base short, with 6 bases between. CDR3 nucleotides: TGTGCCAGCAGCGCTCAACGCACAGATACGCAGTATTTT. It codes for CASSAQRTDTQYF.

This clonotype has ten or more counts. V is TRBV24-1 and J is TRBJ2-3; possibly TRBD2 for D (6 bases). The germline V and J ends were trimmed by 5 bases and 6 bases, with 17 bases remaining between them. The germline V gene encodes CDR1 KGHDR and CDR2 SFDVKD. This CDR3 is built from 15 residues. The CDR3 region has the DNA TGTGCCACCAGTGTGCTTGGGGGGACCAGTGATACGCAGTATTTT. Protein sequence: CATSVLGGTSDTQYF.

This clonotype occurred many times. The genes are TRBV4-2 and TRBJ2-5; 8 bases match TRBD2. V lost 0 bases and J lost 7; bases outside the gene matches: 7. CDR1 and CDR2 (germline): LGHNA, YNFKEQ. The CDR3 runs 15 residues. CDR3 nucleotides: TGTGCCAGCAGCCAAGATTTAACTAGCGGCGGGACCCAGTACTTC. It translates to CASSQDLTSGGTQYF.

There are many counts of this clonotype. V and J are TRBV5-1 and TRBJ1-6; 7 bases line up with TRBD1. The J segment lost 10 bases and the V segment lost 4 bases, leaving 11 bases of the junction unmatched. The CDR3 is made up of 15 amino acids. Germline V gene lookup returns CDR1 SGHRS and CDR2 YFSETQ. The CDR3 spells CASSLTGQTDSPLHF. The CDR3 coding sequence is TGCGCCAGCAGCCTGACAGGGCAGACGGACTCACCCCTCCACTTT.

This clonotype was seen at least ten times. The chain is built from TRBV10-3 and TRBJ2-1, with a tentative D call TRBD2 (9 bases). CDR3 length: 18 residues. The germline V gene has CDR1 ENHRY and CDR2 SYGVKD. Trimming removed 6 bases at V and 0 bases at J, with 21 bases between. The chain's CDR3 is CAIRRRGLAGSSYNEQFF. The DNA for the CDR3 is TGTGCCATCAGACGCAGGGGGCTAGCGGGGAGCTCCTACAATGAGCAGTTCTTC.

This clonotype appeared many times. Here the CDR3 DNA reads TGCGCCAGCAGCTCTGGGTTACAGAACACTGAAGCTTTCTTT. It specifies CASSSGLQNTEAFF. The chain links TRBV5-1 to TRBJ1-1; no definite D call. The germline V gene has CDR1 SGHRS and CDR2 YFSETQ. This CDR3 is built from 14 residues. V lost 3 bases, J lost 1 base, and 10 bases lay in between.

This clonotype was seen repeatedly, ten times or more. This rearrangement joins TRBV2 to TRBJ1-4; D perhaps matches TRBD1 (6 bases). Trimming cost V 6 bases and J 4 bases, with 15 bases left between them. The CDR3 contains 15 residues. CDR1 and CDR2 from the germline V gene are SNHLY and FYNNEI. CDR3: CASRDTQGYNEKLFF. The CDR3 DNA reads as TGTGCCAGCAGAGATACACAGGGATATAATGAAAAACTGTTTTTT.

This clonotype was seen repeatedly, ten times or more. A read error may produce the germline difference seen at one junction end. CDR3 loop: CASTGGGLAGPGDF. The CDR3 nucleotides are TGTGCCAGCACCGGAGGGGGACTAGCGGGACCCGGGGACTTC. The V and J genes are TRBV12-3 or TRBV12-4 and TRBJ2-5; TRBD2 matches 13 bases. The CDR3 loop spans 14 amino acids.

This clonotype was observed at least ten times. The chain recombines TRBV20-1 with TRBJ2-5; 11 bases agree with TRBD2. The J segment lost 4 bases and the V segment lost 4 bases, leaving 8 bases of the junction unmatched. Germline CDR1 and CDR2: DFQATT and SNEGSKA (reference sequence). The CDR3 contains 15 residues. The CDR3 sequence: CSAKNSGGAGETQYF. CDR3 in DNA: TGCAGTGCTAAAAATAGCGGGGGGGCCGGAGAGACCCAGTACTTC.